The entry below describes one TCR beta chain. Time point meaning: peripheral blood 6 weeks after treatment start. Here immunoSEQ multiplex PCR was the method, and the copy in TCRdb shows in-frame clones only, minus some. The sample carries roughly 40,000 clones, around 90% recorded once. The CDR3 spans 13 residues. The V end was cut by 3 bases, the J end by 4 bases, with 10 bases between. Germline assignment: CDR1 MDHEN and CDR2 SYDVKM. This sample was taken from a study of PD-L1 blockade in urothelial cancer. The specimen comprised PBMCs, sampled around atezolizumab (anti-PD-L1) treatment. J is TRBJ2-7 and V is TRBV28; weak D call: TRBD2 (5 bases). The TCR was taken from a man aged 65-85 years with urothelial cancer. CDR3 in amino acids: CASSFRRLYEQYF. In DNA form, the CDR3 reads TGTGCCAGCAGTTTCCGAAGACTATACGAGCAGTACTTC. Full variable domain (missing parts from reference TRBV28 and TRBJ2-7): DVKVTQSSRYLVKRTGEKVFLECVQDMDHENMFWYRQDPGLGLRLIYFSYDVKMKEKGDIPEGYSVSREKKERFSLILESASTNQTSMYLCASSFRRLYEQYFGPGTRLTVT.